This TCR beta chain was identified during a study of T-cell reconstitution after alpha-beta-depleted transplantation in children. General study points: At around two months after transplant, the alpha-beta T cells were reportedly derived from several hundred expanded clones that came from non-depleted graft cells.

TCRbeta library construction was performed incorporating unique molecular identifiers. Via MiXCR, TCRdb re-called the PCR reads, giving one row per CDR3 protein. The sample shows approximately 630,000 distinct CDR3 sequences, around 13% of them seen only once. A word on this clonotype: As yet, its antigen is unknown.

CDR1 is MNHNS and CDR2 is SASEGT in the germline V gene. This CDR3 is built from 13 residues. Trimming took 7 bases from V and 6 from J; bases not matched to a gene: 6. Sequencing was performed on PBMCs, taken before TCRalphabeta/CD19-depleted stem cell transplant. V usage is TRBV6-1 and J usage is TRBJ1-5; TRBD1 matches at 7 bases. The TCR comes from a girl aged 2 to 10 with congenital amegakaryocytic thrombocytopenia, due to receive a stem cell transplant. The CDR3 spells CASKSRGLQPQHF. For the CDR3, the DNA is TGTGCCAGCAAGAGTAGGGGGCTTCAGCCCCAGCATTTT.